Following are 11 T cell receptor beta chains from one sample sequenced in a study of OX40 agonist ivuxolimab in advanced cancers. The method was immunoSEQ multiplex PCR; TCRdb's version includes in-frame clones alone and lacks a portion of them. The table shows around 50,000 clones, with over 75% occurring only once. Sample: CD4+ or CD8+ T cells sorted from blood, taken in a trial of the OX40 agonist ivuxolimab. All receptors derive from an adult with an advanced solid tumor such as melanoma, head and neck, liver or kidney cancer.

V is TRBV28 and J is TRBJ2-1; no definite D call. Germline V gene data show CDR1 as MDHEN and CDR2 as SYDVKM. Trimming left V 8 bases short and J 7 bases short, with 15 bases between. The CDR3 totals 13 residues. DNA for the CDR3: TGTGCCAGCGTATCGGGTTTAAGGAATGAGCAGTTCTTC. Amino acid sequence: CASVSGLRNEQFF.

This sequence joins TRBV7-2 and TRBJ2-7, with D uncertain. The CDR3 extends over 16 amino acids. In germline, CDR1 is SGHTA, CDR2 FQGNSA. V was cut by 0 bases and J by 1 base, with 13 bases left in between. CDR3 in DNA: TGTGCCAGCAGCTTAGCTGGGCTGCGCTTATCCTACGAGCAGTACTTC. As protein: CASSLAGLRLSYEQYF.

This chain uses TRBV5-1 with TRBJ2-3, with D unresolved. Trimming cost V 0 bases and J 1 base, with 12 bases left between them. The CDR3 totals 16 residues. CDR1 is SGHRS, CDR2 YFSETQ, per germline. The DNA for the CDR3 is TGCGCCAGCAGCTTGGTTTCCGGTCAGGGCACAGATACGCAGTATTTT. Translated, it gives CASSLVSGQGTDTQYF.

The J gene is TRBJ1-6, the V gene TRBV21-1. TRBV21-1 is tagged as a pseudogene. The CDR3 spans 19 residues. CDR3 sequence reads: CASSIQRGTRGTYNSPLHF. The CDR3 nucleotides are TGTGCCAGCAGCATTCAAAGGGGGACGCGGGGAACCTATAATTCACCCCTCCACTTT.

This rearrangement joins TRBV27 to TRBJ2-5, with D perhaps matching TRBD1 (7 bases). In germline, CDR1 is MNHEY, CDR2 SMNVEV (reference sequence). The CDR3 contains 18 residues. V was shortened by 6 bases and J by 5 bases, with 28 bases between the two germline ends. The DNA of the CDR3 is TGTGCCAGCAGCCGAGCACAGGGGAGGCACAAGATACGGGAGACCCAGTACTTC. Protein product: CASSRAQGRHKIRETQYF.

This sequence joins TRBV5-1 and TRBJ2-7; 10 bases fit TRBD2. CDR3 length: 14 amino acids. V lost 1 base to trimming and J lost 4 bases; unmatched junction nucleotides: 2. From germline, CDR1 is SGHRS and CDR2 YFSETQ. As DNA, the CDR3 is TGCGCCAGCAGCTTGAGCGGGGGGGCTTACGAGCAGTACTTC. As protein: CASSLSGGAYEQYF.

This chain joins TRBV7-9 and TRBJ1-2; D possibly corresponds to TRBD1 (5 bases). Looked up from germline, CDR1 is SEHNR and CDR2 is FQNEAQ (reference sequence). Trimming shortened V by 1 base and J by 9 bases, and 12 bases separated the two germline ends. This CDR3 is 13 amino acids long. The DNA of the CDR3 is TGTGCCAGCAGCTTAGGACAGAGTAGGAGCTACACCTTC. Residues: CASSLGQSRSYTF.

This chain connects TRBV9 to TRBJ2-1; D is perhaps TRBD1 (5 bases). V was pared by 0 bases and J by 3 bases, with 7 bases between. Germline V CDR1 and CDR2: SGDLS, YYNGEE. This CDR3 region has 14 residues. CDR3 protein: CASSVATDYNEQFF. CDR3 coding DNA: TGTGCCAGCAGCGTAGCGACAGACTACAATGAGCAGTTCTTC.

The chain carries TRBV19 and TRBJ2-7, with D possibly being TRBD1 (5 bases). CDR3 length: 13 amino acids. Trimming cost V 5 bases and J 2 bases, with 10 bases left between them. CDR1 and CDR2 from the germline V gene are LNHDA and SQIVND (reference sequence). CDR3 loop: CASSYAGPYEQYF. In DNA form, the CDR3 reads TGTGCCAGTAGTTATGCAGGGCCCTACGAGCAGTACTTC.

The chain joins TRBV18 to TRBJ2-3; D possibly corresponds to TRBD1 (5 bases). Deletions cut 1 base from V and 2 bases from J, with 10 bases between. In germline, CDR1 is KGHSH, CDR2 LQKENI. The CDR3 contains 15 residues. Here the CDR3 reads CASSPRAGLTDTQYF. The CDR3 bases are TGTGCCAGCTCACCACGGGCAGGGCTCACAGATACGCAGTATTTT.

The chain uses TRBV19 and TRBJ2-2, with TRBD1 matching 10 bases. CDR1 is LNHDA, CDR2 SQIVND, per germline (reference sequence). The CDR3 contains 15 residues. The trim removed 8 bases at V and 6 bases at J, leaving 9 bases unmatched. CDR3 in DNA: TGTGCCAGTGGGACAGGGGCCCCATGGCCCGGGGAGCTGTTTTTT. Amino acid sequence: CASGTGAPWPGELFF.